This entry concerns a single TCR beta chain. Its antigen is undetermined. The data stem from a study of graft-versus-host responses after intestinal transplantation. Study background: Every one of the recipients received anti-thymocyte globulin induction and afterwards took tacrolimus and steroids for roughly three years. Study-level results: GvH clones appeared in recipient marrow, some first in ileum or blood. Subjects displaying graft-donor T cell macrochimerism possessed elevated graft-versus-host to host-versus-graft clonal ratios inside allografts.

This CDR3 is 13 amino acids long. With V trimmed by 6 bases and J by 3 bases, 4 bases remained unmatched. The germline V gene has CDR1 SGHAT and CDR2 FQDESV (reference sequence). Profiled with immunoSEQ multiplex PCR; TCRdb holds only in-frame clones, not every one. Altogether around 23,000 clones are present, 90% to 95% being singletons, with the ten largest covering around 0.53%. The starting material was PBMCs, obtained 18 days after transplant. This sequence was found in a human patient who received an intestinal transplant, so some T cells may come from the graft donor. V is TRBV11-1 and J is TRBJ2-5, with 7 bases that match TRBD1. The CDR3 sequence is CASSNTGEETQYF. For the CDR3, the DNA is TGTGCCAGCAGTAATACAGGGGAAGAGACCCAGTACTTC.